Below are 31 T cell receptor beta chains sequenced from a single sample in a study of T cell repertoires in cytomegalovirus infection. TCRdb redid the calling of the reads with MiXCR, one entry per CDR3 protein. Among 310,000 or so distinct CDR3 sequences listed, under 30% were seen once. Specimen: PBMCs. These receptors all stem from a human donor in good health (CMV status not recorded). Some clones in this sample may be carry-over from other donors' samples.

The rearrangement joins TRBV5-1 to TRBJ2-1, with 10 bases that match TRBD2. Trimming removed 4 bases from V and 5 bases from J; junction bases left unmatched: 9. The V gene's germline CDR1 is SGHRS and CDR2 YFSETQ. The length of the CDR3 is 16 residues. The DNA for the CDR3 is TGCGCCAGCAGCCCCAACCGTCTAGCGGGGGACAATGAGCAGTTCTTC. Translation gives CASSPNRLAGDNEQFF.

The gene calls are TRBV7-2 and TRBJ2-3, with TRBD2 matching 7 bases. CDR1 and CDR2 (germline): SGHTA, FQGNSA. Unmatched junction bases numbered 6, after V lost 10 bases and J lost 2 bases. The CDR3 runs to 13 residues. In nucleotides, the CDR3 is TGTGCCACCCAGCGGGAACTCACAGATACGCAGTATTTT. Translation gives CATQRELTDTQYF.

Comments on this clonotype: A much larger clonotype is one base distant, so this may be a read error. The rearrangement joins TRBV28 to TRBJ2-7, with D perhaps matching TRBD2 (6 bases). Trimming took off 5 bases at V and 0 bases at J, with 14 bases between the two ends. The length of the CDR3 is 15 residues. The germline CDR1 and CDR2 sequences are MDHEN and SYDVKM. The CDR3 coding sequence is TGTGCCAGCAGTCCCTCGGGACTCTGCTCCTACGAGCAGTACTTC. Translating gives CASSPSGLCSYEQYF.

This clonotype turned up a few times. The rearrangement links TRBV7-2 to TRBJ1-3; D ambiguous. Trimming took off 9 bases at V and 2 bases at J, with 8 bases between the two ends. The CDR3 covers 12 residues. Germline V gene sequence: CDR1 SGHTA, CDR2 FQGNSA. The DNA for the CDR3 is TGTGCCAGAGGGATCCCTGGAAACACCATATATTTT. Amino acid sequence: CARGIPGNTIYF.

The gene calls are TRBV20-1 and TRBJ2-1; D call uncertain. V lost 5 bases, J lost 10 bases, and 15 bases lay in between. Germline V gene sequence: CDR1 DFQATT, CDR2 SNEGSKA (reference sequence). This CDR3 contains 12 residues. DNA of the CDR3: TGCAGTGCTTTAGAACCCCCTTGGGAGCAGTTCTTC. Amino acids: CSALEPPWEQFF.

This chain joins TRBV15 and TRBJ2-3; maybe TRBD2 (6 bases). There are 16 residues in the CDR3. Germline CDR1 LNHNV, CDR2 YYDKDF (reference sequence). Trimming stripped 1 base from V and 6 bases from J, with 17 bases between. CDR3 region: CATSRGIGTPGDTQYF. CDR3 coding DNA: TGTGCCACCAGCAGAGGTATTGGGACTCCCGGGGATACGCAGTATTTT.

The gene calls are TRBV19 and TRBJ2-2; no definite D call. CDR1 LNHDA and CDR2 SQIVND come from the germline V gene (reference sequence). CDR3 length: 16 residues. Deletions cut 1 base from V and 2 bases from J, with 11 bases between. The CDR3 here is CASSIVRQLNTGELFF. The CDR3 DNA is TGTGCCAGTAGTATAGTCCGGCAGCTAAACACCGGGGAGCTGTTTTTT. The entire variable domain, with the rest obtained from reference TRBV19 and TRBJ2-2, is as follows: DGGITQSPKYLFRKEGQNVTLSCEQNLNHDAMYWYRQDPGQGLRLIYYSQIVNDFQKGDIAEGYSVSREKKESFPLTVTSAQKNPTAFYLCASSIVRQLNTGELFFGEGSRLTVL.

The CDR3 bases are TGTGCCAGCAACCTACAGGGTGGAGGAGAAAAACTGTTTTTT. Translated, it gives CASNLQGGGEKLFF. This rearrangement joins TRBV2 to TRBJ1-4; possible D gene TRBD1, 6 bases. CDR1 is SNHLY and CDR2 is FYNNEI in the germline V gene. V lost 7 bases and J lost 8, with 17 bases in between. CDR3 size: 14 residues.

CDR3 sequence: CASSHPVAGDITYGYTF. The CDR3 DNA follows: TGCGCCAGCAGCCACCCCGTAGCGGGGGACATAACCTATGGCTACACCTTC. V is TRBV4-1 and J is TRBJ1-2; perhaps TRBD1 as D (6 bases). V lost 3 bases and J lost 4, with 21 bases in between. Germline lookup yields CDR1 MGHRA and CDR2 YSYEKL. The CDR3 has 17 residues.

The chain combines TRBV28 with TRBJ1-6; 7 bases are a match to TRBD1. Germline V gene sequence: CDR1 MDHEN, CDR2 SYDVKM. The CDR3 has 15 residues. Trimming at V came to 1 base and at J to 6 bases, leaving 3 bases not matched to a gene. CDR3 sequence: CASSLSTGTNSPLHF. The CDR3 coding sequence is TGTGCCAGCAGTTTATCGACAGGGACTAATTCACCCCTCCACTTT.

The V gene is TRBV19, the J gene TRBJ1-6; D call uncertain. V dropped 2 bases and J dropped 14 bases, with 19 bases sitting between them. This CDR3 is built from 15 residues. Germline V lookup: CDR1 LNHDA, CDR2 SQIVND (reference sequence). The CDR3 protein is CASSIPSGMTASLHF. In nucleotides, the CDR3 is TGTGCCAGTAGTATACCTTCTGGAATGACTGCTTCCCTCCACTTT.

V is TRBV27 and J is TRBJ2-2; 7 bases are shared with TRBD1. There are 16 residues in the CDR3. V dropped 1 base and J dropped 6; count of bases not matched to a gene: 8. The germline V gene has CDR1 MNHEY and CDR2 SMNVEV (reference sequence). The CDR3 coding sequence is TGTGCCAGCAGTTTATTTGGGGACAGTCGGTCCGGGGAGCTGTTTTTT. Its translation is CASSLFGDSRSGELFF.

The gene calls are TRBV12-5 and TRBJ1-2, with D possibly matching TRBD1 (5 bases). The CDR3 sequence is 12 residues long. Germline V gene data show CDR1 as LGHNT and CDR2 as FRNRAP. Trimming left V 5 bases short and J 4 bases short, with 8 bases between. DNA for the CDR3: TGTGCTAGTGGTGCCGACAGCTATGGCTACACCTTC. The encoded protein is CASGADSYGYTF.

This clonotype was seen repeatedly, ten times or more. CDR3 region: CASRRLAGGLDTGELFF. In DNA, the CDR3 is TGTGCCAGCAGACGCCTAGCGGGAGGGCTCGACACCGGGGAGCTGTTTTTT. The chain employs TRBV7-8 and TRBJ2-2, with TRBD2 identical over 12 bases. Looked up from germline, CDR1 is SGHVS and CDR2 is FQNEAQ. The CDR3 sequence is 17 residues long. The V segment lost 6 bases and the J segment 3 bases; nucleotides outside the gene matches: 8.

This clonotype was seen a few times. V is TRBV7-2 and J is TRBJ2-7; D call uncertain. CDR1 and CDR2 from the germline V gene are SGHTA and FQGNSA. The germline V and J ends were trimmed by 1 base and 2 bases, with 9 bases remaining between them. There are 14 residues in the CDR3. The CDR3 DNA sequence: TGTGCCAGCAGCTTAGGGATGGGTCCCTACGAGCAGTACTTC. Protein: CASSLGMGPYEQYF.

The chain has TRBV20-1 and TRBJ2-3, with D perhaps TRBD1 (6 bases). This CDR3 has 15 residues. The germline V gene encodes CDR1 DFQATT and CDR2 SNEGSKA (reference sequence). In nucleotides, the CDR3 is TGCAGCGCACTGGGGACAAGGCGTAGCACAGATACGCAGTATTTT. Translating gives CSALGTRRSTDTQYF.

This clonotype was counted many times. The chain employs TRBV7-2 and TRBJ2-3; the match to TRBD2 covers 11 bases. Unmatched junction bases numbered 8, after V lost 2 bases and J lost 4 bases. CDR3 length: 17 amino acids. The germline CDR1 and CDR2 sequences are SGHTA and FQGNSA. The DNA for the CDR3 is TGTGCCAGCAGCTTATGGGGACTAGCGGTGGGGGCAGATACGCAGTATTTT. Translated: CASSLWGLAVGADTQYF. Full variable domain (missing parts from reference TRBV7-2 and TRBJ2-3): GAGVSQSPSNKVTEKGKDVELRCDPISGHTALYWYRQSLGQGLEFLIYFQGNSAPDKSGLPSDRFSAERTGGSVSTLTIQRTQQEDSAVYLCASSLWGLAVGADTQYFGPGTRLTVL.

This clonotype was observed many times. The gene calls are TRBV2 and TRBJ1-1; D is perhaps TRBD1 (5 bases). This CDR3 is built from 14 residues. Between the trimmed V and J ends, which lost 6 bases and 6 bases, there was a span of 17 bases. CDR1 SNHLY and CDR2 FYNNEI come from the germline V gene. CDR3 region: CASRRPSLGPEAFF. The DNA for the CDR3 is TGTGCCAGCAGGAGACCATCTTTGGGGCCTGAAGCTTTCTTT.

For the CDR3, the DNA is TGCAGTGCTACCGGGACTAGCGGATACTCTGGGGCCAACGTCCTGACTTTC. Amino acid sequence: CSATGTSGYSGANVLTF. This chain joins TRBV20-1 and TRBJ2-6; 11 bases fit TRBD2. This CDR3 has 17 amino acids. Germline V gene sequence: CDR1 DFQATT, CDR2 SNEGSKA (reference sequence). V shed 4 bases, J shed 0 bases, and the junction held 5 bases outside the gene matches.

This clonotype was observed many times. The rearrangement uses TRBV4-1 and TRBJ2-1; 15 bases line up with TRBD2. This CDR3 comprises 17 residues. CDR1 and CDR2 from the germline V gene are MGHRA and YSYEKL. Losses at the gene ends were 0 bases for V and 4 bases for J; bases not matched to a gene: 1. CDR3 in amino acids: CASSQDGLAGGYNEQFF. The DNA for the CDR3 is TGCGCCAGCAGCCAAGATGGACTAGCGGGAGGGTACAATGAGCAGTTCTTC.

This clonotype was counted many times. This chain links TRBV6-2 or TRBV6-3 with TRBJ2-1; the match to TRBD2 covers 8 bases. Trimming at V came to 6 bases and at J to 10 bases, leaving 14 bases not matched to a gene. This CDR3 is 15 amino acids long. Germline V gene data show CDR1 as MNHEY and CDR2 as SVGEGT. Here the CDR3 DNA reads TGTGCCAGCAGCCCCTACGGGGGGGCCTTCGACGAGCAGTTCTTC. As protein: CASSPYGGAFDEQFF.

V is TRBV7-9 and J is TRBJ1-1; 7 nucleotides agree with TRBD1. The CDR3 runs 15 residues. Looked up from germline, CDR1 is SEHNR and CDR2 is FQNEAQ (reference sequence). J was trimmed by 0 bases and V by 5 bases; bases with no gene match: 6. CDR3 sequence (DNA): TGTGCCAGCAGCCCAGGGGGACAAGTGAACACTGAAGCTTTCTTT. This gives the protein CASSPGGQVNTEAFF.

This clonotype was observed many times. The chain combines TRBV6-1 with TRBJ2-7; D remains ambiguous. The CDR3 sequence is 11 residues long. The V end lost 2 bases, the J end lost 4 bases, and 3 bases lay between the germline ends. The V gene's germline CDR1 is MNHNS and CDR2 SASEGT. This CDR3 is CASSELYEQYF. CDR3 in DNA: TGTGCCAGCAGTGAATTGTACGAGCAGTACTTC.

The CDR3 spells CASSVDGLSNEQFF. Written as DNA, the CDR3 is TGTGCCAGCAGCGTAGACGGGCTCTCCAATGAGCAGTTCTTC. The V and J genes are TRBV9 and TRBJ2-1; no reliable D call. V dropped 0 bases and J dropped 6 bases, with 10 bases sitting between them. Germline V gene sequence: CDR1 SGDLS, CDR2 YYNGEE. The CDR3 runs 14 residues.

This clonotype was seen at least ten times. The V gene is TRBV7-2, the J gene TRBJ2-5; D is ambiguous. Trimming pared 5 bases from V and 4 bases from J, leaving 11 bases between. The CDR3 is 13 amino acids. Germline-derived CDR1 and CDR2 are SGHTA and FQGNSA. This chain's CDR3 is CASSRRLTETQYF. In DNA form, the CDR3 reads TGTGCCAGCAGCAGGCGACTCACAGAGACCCAGTACTTC.

The gene calls are TRBV30 and TRBJ2-5; D is perhaps TRBD2 (5 bases). This CDR3 is built from 13 residues. Germline V lookup: CDR1 GTSNPN, CDR2 SVGIG (reference sequence). Trimming removed 8 bases at V and 5 bases at J, with 18 bases between. The CDR3 sequence: CAGETGFRETQYF. DNA of the CDR3: TGTGCCGGAGAGACGGGGTTCCGGGAGACCCAGTACTTC.

This clonotype has ten or more counts. The chain links TRBV28 to TRBJ1-6; 9 nucleotides match TRBD1. Per germline, CDR1 MDHEN and CDR2 SYDVKM. V was clipped by 3 bases and J by 13 bases; unmatched bases: 10. The CDR3 spans 15 residues. In DNA, the CDR3 is TGTGCCAGCAGTTTTGGGGGACAGGGTGCTGGCCCCCTCCACTTT. This translates into CASSFGGQGAGPLHF.

This clonotype was seen more than once but under ten times. J is TRBJ2-3 and V is TRBV25-1; D is possibly TRBD1 or TRBD2 (6 bases each). CDR1 and CDR2 from the germline V gene are MGHDK and SYGVNS. Trimming removed 8 bases from V and 4 bases from J, with 19 bases in between. The CDR3 is made up of 15 amino acids. The CDR3 DNA sequence: TGTGCCAGCGCCAGGACAGTCGGGGGTGCAGATACGCAGTATTTT. Protein product: CASARTVGGADTQYF.

The chain carries TRBV28 and TRBJ2-2; D might be TRBD2 (5 bases). Germline CDR1 MDHEN, CDR2 SYDVKM. CDR3 length: 15 residues. Between the trimmed V and J ends, which lost 2 bases and 5 bases, there was a span of 12 bases. The CDR3 DNA reads as TGTGCCAGCAGTTTAGAGGGCAGGTGGACCGGGGAGCTGTTTTTT. Amino acid sequence: CASSLEGRWTGELFF.

This clonotype has at least ten counts. This chain connects TRBV7-6 to TRBJ2-3; 7 positions agree with TRBD1. The CDR3 is made up of 13 amino acids. Trimming cost V 5 bases and J 5 bases; bases outside gene matches: 4. From germline, CDR1 is SGHVS and CDR2 FNYEAQ. The CDR3, as DNA: TGTGCCAGCAGCCAGGGACAGTTAGATACGCAGTATTTT. Translation gives CASSQGQLDTQYF.

A few counts support this clonotype. The J gene is TRBJ2-7, the V gene TRBV20-1; D perhaps matches TRBD1 (5 bases). Germline values: CDR1 DFQATT, CDR2 SNEGSKA (reference sequence). CDR3 length: 14 amino acids. Deletions cut 0 bases from V and 3 bases from J, with 12 bases between. CDR3 residues: CSARDRQGHYEQYF. As DNA, the CDR3 is TGCAGTGCTAGAGATCGTCAGGGCCACTACGAGCAGTACTTC.